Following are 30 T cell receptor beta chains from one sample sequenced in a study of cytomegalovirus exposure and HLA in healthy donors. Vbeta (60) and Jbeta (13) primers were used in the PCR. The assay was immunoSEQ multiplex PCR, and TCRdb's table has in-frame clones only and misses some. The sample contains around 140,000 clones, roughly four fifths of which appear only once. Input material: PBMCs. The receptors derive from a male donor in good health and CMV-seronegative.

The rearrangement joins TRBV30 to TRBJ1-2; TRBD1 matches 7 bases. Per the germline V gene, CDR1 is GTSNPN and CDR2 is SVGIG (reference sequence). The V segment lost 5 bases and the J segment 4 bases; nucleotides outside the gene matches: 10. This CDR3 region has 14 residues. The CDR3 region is CAWSLGQAGYGYTF. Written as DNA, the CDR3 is TGTGCCTGGTCCCTCGGACAGGCAGGCTATGGCTACACCTTC.

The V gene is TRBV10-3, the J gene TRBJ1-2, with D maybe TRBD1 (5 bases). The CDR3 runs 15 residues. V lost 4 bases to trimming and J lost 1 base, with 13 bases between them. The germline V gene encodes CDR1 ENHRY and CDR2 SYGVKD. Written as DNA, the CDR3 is TGTGCCATCAGTGTAAGCAGGGCCCTTAACTATGGCTACACCTTC. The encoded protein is CAISVSRALNYGYTF.

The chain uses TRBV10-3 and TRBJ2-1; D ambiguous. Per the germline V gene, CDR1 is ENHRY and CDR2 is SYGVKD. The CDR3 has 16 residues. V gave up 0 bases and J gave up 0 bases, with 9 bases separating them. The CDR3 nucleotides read TGTGCCATCAGTGAGTCGATCGCCGGCTCCTACAATGAGCAGTTCTTC. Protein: CAISESIAGSYNEQFF.

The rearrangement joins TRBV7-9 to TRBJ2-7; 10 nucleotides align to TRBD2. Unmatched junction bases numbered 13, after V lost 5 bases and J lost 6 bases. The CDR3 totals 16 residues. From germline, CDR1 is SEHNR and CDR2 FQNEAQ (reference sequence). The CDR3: CASSPLWASGRSEQYF. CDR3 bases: TGTGCCAGCAGCCCCCTTTGGGCTAGCGGGAGAAGCGAGCAGTACTTC.

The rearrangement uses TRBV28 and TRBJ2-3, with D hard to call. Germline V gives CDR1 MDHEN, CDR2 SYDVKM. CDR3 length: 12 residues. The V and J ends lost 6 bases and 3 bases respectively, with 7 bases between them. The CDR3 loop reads CASSRLTDTQYF. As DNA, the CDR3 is TGTGCCAGCAGCCGACTGACAGATACGCAGTATTTT.

The CDR3 protein is CASTASVRGNEQYF. Written as DNA, the CDR3 is TGTGCCAGCACTGCCAGCGTAAGGGGGAACGAGCAGTACTTC. The chain is built from TRBV25-1 and TRBJ2-7; tentatively, D is TRBD1 (6 bases). The V end lost 7 bases, the J end lost 5 bases, and 18 bases lay between the germline ends. The CDR3 runs to 14 residues. The V gene's germline CDR1 is MGHDK and CDR2 SYGVNS.

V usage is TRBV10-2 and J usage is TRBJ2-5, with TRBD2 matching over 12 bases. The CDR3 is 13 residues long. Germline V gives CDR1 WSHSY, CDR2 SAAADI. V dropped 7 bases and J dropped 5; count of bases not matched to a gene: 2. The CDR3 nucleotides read TGCGCCAGCAAAGGGACTAGCGGGGAGACCCAGTACTTC. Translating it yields CASKGTSGETQYF.

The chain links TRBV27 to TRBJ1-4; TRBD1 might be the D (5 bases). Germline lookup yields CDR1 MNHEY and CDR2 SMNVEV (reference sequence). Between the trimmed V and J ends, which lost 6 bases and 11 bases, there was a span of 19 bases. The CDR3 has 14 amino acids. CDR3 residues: CASRNGNFGGKLFF. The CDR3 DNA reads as TGTGCCAGCAGGAACGGGAACTTCGGGGGGAAACTGTTTTTT.

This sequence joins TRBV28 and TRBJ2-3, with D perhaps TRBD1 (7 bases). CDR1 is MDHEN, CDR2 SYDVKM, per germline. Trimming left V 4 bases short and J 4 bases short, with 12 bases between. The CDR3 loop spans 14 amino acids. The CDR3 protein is CASSSQGTPDTQYF. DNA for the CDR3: TGTGCCAGCAGTTCACAGGGGACTCCAGATACGCAGTATTTT.

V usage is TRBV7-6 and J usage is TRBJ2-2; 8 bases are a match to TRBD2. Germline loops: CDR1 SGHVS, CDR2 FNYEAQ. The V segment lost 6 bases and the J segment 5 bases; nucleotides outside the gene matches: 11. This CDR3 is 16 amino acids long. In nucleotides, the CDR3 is TGTGCCAGCAGTCTAGCCCTTGCGGGAGGAACCGGGGAGCTGTTTTTT. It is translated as CASSLALAGGTGELFF.

CDR3 bases: TGTGCCAGCAGAGCTGACAGGGGGAATGGGGGGACCCAGTACTTC. Amino acid sequence: CASRADRGNGGTQYF. This chain connects TRBV2 to TRBJ2-5; 9 bases align to TRBD1. CDR3 length equals 15 residues. Germline CDR1 SNHLY, CDR2 FYNNEI. After removal of 6 bases from V and 7 bases from J, the junction contained 12 bases not matched to a gene.

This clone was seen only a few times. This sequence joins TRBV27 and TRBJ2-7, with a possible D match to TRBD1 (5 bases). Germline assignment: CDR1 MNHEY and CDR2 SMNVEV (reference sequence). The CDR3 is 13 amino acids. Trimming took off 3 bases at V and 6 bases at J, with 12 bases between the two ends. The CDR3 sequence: CASSFTPGFEQYF. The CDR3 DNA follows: TGTGCCAGCAGTTTCACTCCAGGGTTCGAGCAGTACTTC.

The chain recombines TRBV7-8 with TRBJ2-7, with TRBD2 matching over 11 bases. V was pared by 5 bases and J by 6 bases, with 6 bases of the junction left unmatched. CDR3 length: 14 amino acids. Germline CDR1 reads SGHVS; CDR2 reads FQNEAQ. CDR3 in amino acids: CASSLGLAASEQYF. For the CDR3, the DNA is TGTGCCAGCAGCCTGGGACTAGCGGCTTCCGAGCAGTACTTC.

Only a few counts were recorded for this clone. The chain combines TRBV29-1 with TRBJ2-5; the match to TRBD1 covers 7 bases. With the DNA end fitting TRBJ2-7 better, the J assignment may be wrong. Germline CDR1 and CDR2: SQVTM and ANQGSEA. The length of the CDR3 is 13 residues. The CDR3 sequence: CSTSQGTTYEQYF. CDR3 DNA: TGCAGCACCTCACAGGGGACCACCTACGAGCAGTACTTC.

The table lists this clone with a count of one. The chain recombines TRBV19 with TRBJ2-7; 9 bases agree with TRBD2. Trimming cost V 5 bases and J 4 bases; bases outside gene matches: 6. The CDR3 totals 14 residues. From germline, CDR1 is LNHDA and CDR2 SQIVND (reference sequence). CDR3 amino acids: CASSPLSGGYEQYF. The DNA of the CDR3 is TGTGCCAGTAGTCCTCTTAGCGGGGGTTACGAGCAGTACTTC.

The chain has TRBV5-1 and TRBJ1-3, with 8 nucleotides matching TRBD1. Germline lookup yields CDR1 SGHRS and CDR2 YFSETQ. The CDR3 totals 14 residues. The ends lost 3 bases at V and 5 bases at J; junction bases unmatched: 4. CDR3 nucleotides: TGCGCCAGCAGCTCGGGACAGGAGAGAAACACCATATATTTT. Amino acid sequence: CASSSGQERNTIYF.

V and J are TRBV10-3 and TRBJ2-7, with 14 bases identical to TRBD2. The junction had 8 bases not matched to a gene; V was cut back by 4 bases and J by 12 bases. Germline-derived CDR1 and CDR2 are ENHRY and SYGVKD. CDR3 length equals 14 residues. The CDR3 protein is CAISGGGTSGSRYF. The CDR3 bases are TGTGCCATCAGTGGGGGCGGGACTAGCGGGAGTCGGTACTTC.

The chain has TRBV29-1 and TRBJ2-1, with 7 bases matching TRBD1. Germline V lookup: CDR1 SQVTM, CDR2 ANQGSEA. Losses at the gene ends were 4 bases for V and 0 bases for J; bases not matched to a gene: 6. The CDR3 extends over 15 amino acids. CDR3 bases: TGCAGCGTTGTTAGGGGGCCTACCTCCTACAATGAGCAGTTCTTC. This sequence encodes CSVVRGPTSYNEQFF.

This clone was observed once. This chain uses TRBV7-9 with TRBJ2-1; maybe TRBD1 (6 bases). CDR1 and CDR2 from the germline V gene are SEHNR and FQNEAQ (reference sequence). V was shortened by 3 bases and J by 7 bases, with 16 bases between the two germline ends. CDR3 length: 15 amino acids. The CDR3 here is CASSFEGELWNEQFF. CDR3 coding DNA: TGTGCCAGCAGCTTCGAGGGGGAGTTGTGGAATGAGCAGTTCTTC.

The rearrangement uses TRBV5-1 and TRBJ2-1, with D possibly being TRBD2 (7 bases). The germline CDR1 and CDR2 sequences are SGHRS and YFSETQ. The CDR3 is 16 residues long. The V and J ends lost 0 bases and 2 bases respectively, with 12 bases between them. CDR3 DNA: TGCGCCAGCAGCTTGGCCGGGGGGCATCCCTACAATGAGCAGTTCTTC. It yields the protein CASSLAGGHPYNEQFF.

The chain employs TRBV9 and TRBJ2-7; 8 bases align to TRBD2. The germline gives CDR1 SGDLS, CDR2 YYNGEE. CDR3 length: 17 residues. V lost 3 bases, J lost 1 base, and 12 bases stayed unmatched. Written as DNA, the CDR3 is TGTGCCAGCAGCGCGCTAGGAGGACGGGAGGGATCCTACGAGCAGTACTTC. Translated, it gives CASSALGGREGSYEQYF.

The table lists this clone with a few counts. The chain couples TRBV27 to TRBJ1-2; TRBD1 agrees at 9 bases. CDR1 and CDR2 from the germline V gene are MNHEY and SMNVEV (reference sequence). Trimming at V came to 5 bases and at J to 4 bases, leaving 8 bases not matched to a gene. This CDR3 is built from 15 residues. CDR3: CASSRTGGFFYGYTF. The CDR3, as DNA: TGTGCCAGCAGTCGCACAGGGGGCTTCTTCTATGGCTACACCTTC.

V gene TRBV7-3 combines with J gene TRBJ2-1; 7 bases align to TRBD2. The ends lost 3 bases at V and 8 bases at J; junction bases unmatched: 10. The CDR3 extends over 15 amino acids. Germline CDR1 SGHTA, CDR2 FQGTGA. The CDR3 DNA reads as TGTGCCAGCAGCTTTAGCGGGTCAGGTGGTGATGAGCAGTTCTTC. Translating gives CASSFSGSGGDEQFF.

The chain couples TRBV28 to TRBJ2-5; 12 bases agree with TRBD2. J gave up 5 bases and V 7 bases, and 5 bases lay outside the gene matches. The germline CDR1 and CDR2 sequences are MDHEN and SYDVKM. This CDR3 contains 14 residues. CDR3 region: CASNVLAGGETQYF. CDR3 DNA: TGTGCCAGCAATGTTCTAGCGGGAGGGGAGACCCAGTACTTC.

The CDR3 nucleotides are TGTGCCAGTAAAGGCCGCCTAAGCGCAGATACGCAGTATTTT. Its protein is CASKGRLSADTQYF. The V gene is TRBV19, the J gene TRBJ2-3; D not resolved. Germline V CDR1 and CDR2: LNHDA, SQIVND (reference sequence). The CDR3 contains 14 residues. Trimming removed 7 bases at V and 4 bases at J, with 15 bases between.

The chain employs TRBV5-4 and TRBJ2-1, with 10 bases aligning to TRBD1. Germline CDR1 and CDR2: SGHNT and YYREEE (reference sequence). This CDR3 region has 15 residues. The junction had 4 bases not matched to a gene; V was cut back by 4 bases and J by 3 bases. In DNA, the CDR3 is TGTGCCAGCAGCCAGACAGGGGGCCTCTACAATGAGCAGTTCTTC. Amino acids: CASSQTGGLYNEQFF.

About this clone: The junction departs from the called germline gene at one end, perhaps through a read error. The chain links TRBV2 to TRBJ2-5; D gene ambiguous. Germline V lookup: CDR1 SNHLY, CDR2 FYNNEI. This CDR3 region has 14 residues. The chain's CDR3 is CASSERTVQETQYF. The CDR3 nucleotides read TGTGCCAGTAGTGAACGCACGGTCCAAGAGACCCAGTACTTC.

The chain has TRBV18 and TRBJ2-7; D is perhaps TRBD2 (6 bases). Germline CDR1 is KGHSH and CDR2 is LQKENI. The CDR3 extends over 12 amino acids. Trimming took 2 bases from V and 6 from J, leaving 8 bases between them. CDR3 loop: CASSPGTPEQYF. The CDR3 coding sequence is TGTGCCAGCTCACCAGGGACTCCCGAGCAGTACTTC.

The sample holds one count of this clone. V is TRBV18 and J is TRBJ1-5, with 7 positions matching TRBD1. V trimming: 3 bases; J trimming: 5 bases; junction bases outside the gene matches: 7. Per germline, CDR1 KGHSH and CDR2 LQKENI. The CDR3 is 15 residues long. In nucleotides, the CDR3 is TGTGCCAGCTCACCGTTTCAGGGGGGCGATCAGCCCCAGCATTTT. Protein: CASSPFQGGDQPQHF.

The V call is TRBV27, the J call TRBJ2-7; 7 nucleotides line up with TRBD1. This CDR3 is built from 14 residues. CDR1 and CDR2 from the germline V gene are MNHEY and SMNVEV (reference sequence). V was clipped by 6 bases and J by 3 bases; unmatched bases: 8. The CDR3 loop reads CASSLLGQNYEQYF. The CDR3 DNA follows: TGTGCCAGCAGCCTACTGGGACAGAACTACGAGCAGTACTTC.